Following are 24 T cell receptor beta chains from one sample sequenced in a study of T-cell reconstitution after alpha-beta-depleted transplantation in children. The TCRbeta library incorporated unique molecular identifiers. TCRdb redid the calling of the PCR reads with MiXCR, one entry per CDR3 protein. The sample includes some 600,000 distinct CDR3 sequences, approximately 15% seen only once; the top ten take approximately 1%. The source was PBMCs from the stem cell graft donor, collected from the stem cell graft. Receptor source: a human donor who donated a stem cell graft to a child with acute myeloid leukemia.

This clonotype came up a few times. The chain recombines TRBV20-1 with TRBJ2-1; TRBD2 agrees at 14 bases. CDR1 DFQATT and CDR2 SNEGSKA come from the germline V gene (reference sequence). V lost 5 bases, J lost 0 bases, and 9 bases stayed unmatched. This CDR3 spans 18 amino acids. The CDR3 region is CSAEKGLAGALSYNEQFF. CDR3 nucleotide sequence: TGCAGTGCTGAGAAGGGACTAGCGGGGGCCCTCTCCTACAATGAGCAGTTCTTC.

This clonotype was counted a few times. The rearrangement links TRBV7-2 to TRBJ1-5; no clear D gene. V was cut by 2 bases and J by 1 base, with 15 bases left in between. The CDR3 has 17 residues. The germline V gene encodes CDR1 SGHTA and CDR2 FQGNSA. The CDR3 loop is CASSLLYRVGSNQPQHF. DNA of the CDR3: TGTGCCAGCAGCTTATTATACCGGGTGGGGAGCAATCAGCCCCAGCATTTT.

V and J are TRBV30 and TRBJ2-7, with a tentative D call TRBD2 (5 bases). Deletions cut 3 bases from V and 0 bases from J, with 18 bases between. CDR3 size: 16 residues. The germline V gene has CDR1 GTSNPN and CDR2 SVGIG (reference sequence). Here the CDR3 reads CAWSGPGRKSSYEQYF. CDR3 DNA: TGTGCCTGGAGCGGACCGGGAAGGAAGAGCTCCTACGAGCAGTACTTC.

This sequence joins TRBV7-2 and TRBJ1-1; maybe TRBD1 (5 bases). Trimming left V 1 base short and J 1 base short, with 10 bases between. The CDR3 extends over 15 amino acids. CDR1 and CDR2 (germline): SGHTA, FQGNSA. The CDR3, as DNA: TGTGCCAGCAGCTTAGAGCCCGGGGCGAACACTGAAGCTTTCTTT. Translating it yields CASSLEPGANTEAFF. Using reference TRBV7-2 and TRBJ1-1 for the parts outside the CDR3, the full variable domain is GAGVSQSPSNKVTEKGKDVELRCDPISGHTALYWYRQSLGQGLEFLIYFQGNSAPDKSGLPSDRFSAERTGGSVSTLTIQRTQQEDSAVYLCASSLEPGANTEAFFGQGTRLTVV.

This clonotype has a count of ten or more. The V call is TRBV12-5, the J call TRBJ1-2; D is possibly TRBD1 (6 bases). The V end lost 1 base, the J end lost 4 bases, and 7 bases lay between the germline ends. This CDR3 has 13 residues. The germline V gene encodes CDR1 LGHNT and CDR2 FRNRAP. This CDR3 reads CASGLGTAYGYTF. Here the CDR3 DNA reads TGTGCTAGTGGTTTGGGGACAGCCTATGGCTACACCTTC.

Remarks on this clonotype: This sequence may be a read error, since a much larger clone differs from it by one base. Here the CDR3 omits its conserved ending phenylalanine or tryptophan, so a read error is the likely source. The rearrangement links TRBV7-2 to TRBJ1-6; no definite D call. Between the trimmed V and J ends, which lost 1 base and 0 bases, there was a span of 4 bases. The CDR3 spans 15 residues. Per germline, CDR1 SGHTA and CDR2 FQGNSA. DNA of the CDR3: TGTGCCAGCAGCTTAGTCCGCTCCTATAATTCACCCCTCCACTTA. Amino acids: CASSLVRSYNSPLHL.

This clonotype was seen more than once but under ten times. J is TRBJ2-3 and V is TRBV24-1, with 8 bases fitting TRBD1. This CDR3 spans 18 amino acids. The junction had 13 bases not matched to a gene; V was cut back by 4 bases and J by 2 bases. The germline V gene has CDR1 KGHDR and CDR2 SFDVKD. The CDR3 here is CATSDPDRGAANTDTQYF. CDR3 in DNA: TGTGCCACCAGTGACCCTGACAGGGGAGCGGCTAACACAGATACGCAGTATTTT.

This clonotype showed up many times. CDR3 protein: CSAARGEQFF. The CDR3 region has the DNA TGCAGTGCTGCGAGGGGTGAGCAGTTCTTC. The chain uses TRBV20-1 and TRBJ2-1, with D perhaps assigned TRBD1 or TRBD2 (5 bases each). Germline-derived CDR1 and CDR2 are DFQATT and SNEGSKA (reference sequence). V lost 5 bases to trimming and J lost 9 bases, with 8 bases between them. The CDR3 length is 10 residues.

This clonotype appeared many times. The J gene is TRBJ1-5, the V gene TRBV12-3 or TRBV12-4; D gene unclear. This CDR3 is built from 13 residues. V lost 5 bases and J 4 bases, leaving 9 bases between the germline ends. The CDR3 spells CASSKHKNQPQHF. In DNA form, the CDR3 reads TGTGCCAGCAGTAAACATAAAAATCAGCCCCAGCATTTT.

The V call is TRBV7-3, the J call TRBJ2-1; TRBD2 agrees at 13 bases. Germline loops: CDR1 SGHTA, CDR2 FQGTGA. The CDR3 is made up of 16 amino acids. J gave up 4 bases and V 5 bases, and 5 bases lay outside the gene matches. The CDR3 region has the DNA TGTGCCAGCAGCCAACTAGCGGGGGGGCTGTACAATGAGCAGTTCTTC. Translated, it gives CASSQLAGGLYNEQFF.

This clonotype was detected ten times or more. CDR3 nucleotides: TGTGCCAGCAGCTTTGGGACGGTCAGCTCCTACGAGCAGTACTTC. Amino acid sequence: CASSFGTVSSYEQYF. This chain connects TRBV7-2 to TRBJ2-7, with D tentatively TRBD1 or TRBD2 (5 bases each). The CDR3 has 15 amino acids. CDR1 is SGHTA, CDR2 FQGNSA, per germline. V lost 3 bases and J lost 0, with 12 bases in between.

The chain is built from TRBV6-2 or TRBV6-3 and TRBJ2-7; the match to TRBD2 covers 12 bases. V shed 6 bases and J 6 bases; nucleotides not matched to a gene: 15. Germline-derived CDR1 and CDR2 are MNHEY and SVGEGT. The CDR3 is 17 residues long. The CDR3 region is CASSRTGSSGGAPEQYF. The CDR3, as DNA: TGTGCCAGCAGCCGCACGGGTTCTAGCGGGGGGGCACCCGAGCAGTACTTC.

This chain connects TRBV12-3 or TRBV12-4 to TRBJ2-2, with a weak D call TRBD2 (6 bases). CDR3 length: 17 amino acids. Trimming removed 6 bases at V and 1 base at J, with 18 bases between. CDR3 coding DNA: TGTGCCAGCAGAACTCATAACTGGACTAAGAACACCGGGGAGCTGTTTTTT. Translated, it gives CASRTHNWTKNTGELFF.

The rearrangement links TRBV12-3 or TRBV12-4 to TRBJ1-4; D unresolved. The CDR3 length is 16 residues. V was clipped by 5 bases and J by 4 bases, with 17 bases between them. The CDR3 bases are TGTGCCAGCAGTACCAACGAGGACGGACTTAATGAAAAACTGTTTTTT. Its translation is CASSTNEDGLNEKLFF.

This clonotype has a count of ten or more. The J gene is TRBJ2-5, the V gene TRBV10-3; 8 positions agree with TRBD2. V was clipped by 3 bases and J by 5 bases; unmatched bases: 2. The CDR3 loop spans 13 amino acids. Per the germline V gene, CDR1 is ENHRY and CDR2 is SYGVKD. CDR3 sequence: CAISDSSGETQYF. CDR3 nucleotides: TGTGCCATCAGTGACTCTAGCGGGGAGACCCAGTACTTC.

The V and J genes are TRBV27 and TRBJ2-1; TRBD2 is a possible D gene (5 bases). Germline V gives CDR1 MNHEY, CDR2 SMNVEV (reference sequence). V lost 1 base to trimming and J lost 8 bases, with 12 bases between them. The CDR3 is 14 amino acids. The CDR3 here is CASSLFLGSDEQFF. The CDR3 coding sequence is TGTGCCAGCAGTTTATTCTTGGGGAGCGATGAGCAGTTCTTC.

This clonotype was counted at least ten times. The rearrangement joins TRBV20-1 to TRBJ1-6; the D gene is possibly TRBD1 (5 bases). Between the trimmed V and J ends, which lost 5 bases and 10 bases, there was a span of 21 bases. This CDR3 is built from 15 residues. The germline V gene has CDR1 DFQATT and CDR2 SNEGSKA (reference sequence). The DNA for the CDR3 is TGCAGTGCTCCCGATCAGGGCATTCAGCTGTCACCCCTCCACTTT. Translated, it gives CSAPDQGIQLSPLHF.

In its sample, this clonotype was seen many times. Here the CDR3 DNA reads TGCAGTGCCGCCTCCGGGACTAAATACAATGAGCAGTTCTTC. It yields the protein CSAASGTKYNEQFF. This chain connects TRBV20-1 to TRBJ2-1; 7 bases map to TRBD2. The V and J ends lost 6 bases and 4 bases, in that order; junction bases with no gene match: 9. CDR3 length: 14 amino acids. Germline values: CDR1 DFQATT, CDR2 SNEGSKA (reference sequence).

This clonotype was counted only a few times. The chain combines TRBV7-6 with TRBJ2-5; 8 bases line up with TRBD1. Trimming removed 2 bases from V and 0 bases from J; junction bases left unmatched: 5. Germline loops: CDR1 SGHVS, CDR2 FNYEAQ. The CDR3 is 16 amino acids. The CDR3 region is CASSLSPDRDQETQYF. CDR3 bases: TGTGCCAGCAGCTTAAGCCCGGACAGGGACCAAGAGACCCAGTACTTC.

J is TRBJ2-1 and V is TRBV7-3; D is undetermined. Germline V gene lookup returns CDR1 SGHTA and CDR2 FQGTGA. Trimming cost V 5 bases and J 10 bases, with 18 bases left between them. This CDR3 contains 14 residues. CDR3 nucleotides: TGTGCCAGCAGCCCCCAACCGACCTCGGCGGAGCAGTTCTTC. This gives the protein CASSPQPTSAEQFF. Supplemented by reference TRBV7-3 and TRBJ2-1, the full variable domain reads GAGVSQTPSNKVTEKGKYVELRCDPISGHTALYWYRQSLGQGPEFLIYFQGTGAADDSGLPNDRFFAVRPEGSVSTLKIQRTERGDSAVYLCASSPQPTSAEQFFGPGTRLTVL.

This clonotype was seen many times. V usage is TRBV7-2 and J usage is TRBJ2-1; the match to TRBD1 covers 7 bases. The V gene end was trimmed by 5 bases and the J gene end by 9 bases; junction bases not matched to a gene: 16. Germline values: CDR1 SGHTA, CDR2 FQGNSA. CDR3 length: 16 amino acids. Here the CDR3 reads CASSQSLGQLLGEQFF. The CDR3 DNA reads as TGTGCCAGCAGCCAGAGCCTGGGACAGCTACTGGGTGAGCAGTTCTTC.

This clonotype came up many times. The chain uses TRBV12-3 or TRBV12-4 and TRBJ1-1; 7 nucleotides match TRBD1. The CDR3 sequence is 16 residues long. Germline trimming cut 6 bases from V and 1 base from J; bases unmatched to any gene: 11. The CDR3 is CASSSSLGTANTEAFF. The CDR3 coding sequence is TGTGCCAGCAGCTCGTCCCTTGGGACAGCGAACACTGAAGCTTTCTTT.

The chain couples TRBV12-3 or TRBV12-4 to TRBJ1-1, with D unclear. The V and J ends lost 2 bases and 7 bases respectively, with 8 bases between them. The CDR3 loop spans 12 amino acids. The CDR3 DNA follows: TGTGCCAGCAGTTTATGGGGAAATGAAGCTTTCTTT. It yields the protein CASSLWGNEAFF.

This clonotype was found once. The chain has TRBV11-2 and TRBJ2-2; TRBD2 agrees at 8 bases. CDR1 and CDR2 from the germline V gene are SGHAT and FQNNGV. Trimming took 3 bases from V and 4 from J; bases not matched to a gene: 4. CDR3 length: 15 amino acids. This chain's CDR3 is CASSFNSGGTGELFF. CDR3 nucleotides: TGTGCCAGCAGCTTCAACAGCGGGGGCACCGGGGAGCTGTTTTTT. The whole variable domain, filled in from reference TRBV11-2 and TRBJ2-2, reads EAGVAQSPRYKIIEKRQSVAFWCNPISGHATLYWYQQILGQGPKLLIQFQNNGVVDDSQLPKDRFSAERLKGVDSTLKIQPAKLEDSAVYLCASSFNSGGTGELFFGEGSRLTVL.